This T cell receptor beta chain was retrieved from a study of blood T cell repertoires in COVID-19 (TCRdb year 2020). Broadly, across the study: Collaborator samples came from the United States, Italy and Spain and covered acute and convalescent phases of COVID-19. The material from the prospective study consisted of cDNA or gDNA derived from T cells, B-cell-depleted T cells, or PBMCs. The dataset comprised deeply sampled blood TCRbeta repertoires from subjects exposed to, actively infected with, or recovered from COVID-19. The repertoires were made available in a free public database intended to serve as a resource for research on the immune response to SARS-CoV-2. The samples were drawn from the first 160 participants of the ongoing ImmuneRACE study and from 950 to 1,500 subjects provided by 6 global collaborators. Sample metadata almost always included a de-identified subject ID, COVID-19 status, age in years and sex. Where HLA class I and class II types were available, the types were taken from metadata supplied by the sample provider, not from assay-based typing.

V sheds 6 bases and J sheds 4 bases, leaving 6 bases between their ends. The CDR3, from cysteine to phenylalanine, totals 11 residues. Only the CDR3 DNA stays, 33 bases, in frame from base 1. In the germline V gene (reference sequence), CDR1 corresponds to LNHNV and CDR2 to YYDKDF. Each collaborating institution followed its own protocols to collect whole blood in K2EDTA tubes. For TCRbeta analysis, collaborator samples were shipped as frozen whole blood, as isolated PBMCs, or as DNA extracted from either sample type. What the research found in general, with its limitations: The amount of clinical and demographic metadata varied by source and participant and was provided uncurated.

TCRbeta CDR3 regions were amplified from genomic DNA using the immunoSEQ Assay, a bias-controlled multiplex PCR. In the authors' own workflow: The number of nucleated cells in each sample was estimated from the amplification of reference gene primers within the assay. To quantify the absolute abundance of each unique TCRbeta CDR3 rearrangement, sequence reads were collapsed and filtered. For each sample, productive Simpson clonality was calculated as the square root of Simpson's diversity index across productive rearrangements. Held by TCRdb, this immuneACCESS table contains in-frame sequences only and omits some clones. Under half of the omission traces to an unresolved V gene where checked; the cause of the rest is unknown. V and J calls and clone size are those listed in that table; D and trimming were worked out from the DNA. The sample table contains under 200,000 clones; only one count was recorded for roughly 86% of them. About 1.6% of the sample is taken by the ten largest.

About this clone itself: This clone's antigen is unknown. No base-level quality is on record; no much larger clone is a single base apart.

The chain uses TRBV15 and TRBJ2-5; confidence is insufficient to name the D gene. The source of this sequence is a man younger than 35 with active or convalescent COVID-19. Sequencing was done on a sample of peripheral blood. For the CDR3, the sequence is CATSSGETQYF. The DNA reads TGTGCCACCAGTTCGGGAGAGACCCAGTACTTC.